A selection of T cell receptor beta chains follows, all from one sample in a study of blood T cell repertoires in COVID-19. Profiling relied on immunoSEQ multiplex PCR, and the TCRdb table lists in-frame clones only, not all of them. Of 200,000 to 250,000 clones in the sample, about nine tenths were seen once. Sequencing was performed on PBMCs or T cells enriched from blood (not recorded which). The receptors originated from a woman between 40 and 55 years old with acute COVID-19. Each CDR3 is given with its conserved first and last residue. D genes are given only for firm matches. The size of a clone is reported for some rows only, either as once, few or many, or as a class for expanded clones.

TRBV11-2	TRBJ2-5	NA	NA	CASSLLRDSKETQYF	TGTGCCAGCAGCTTATTGCGGGACTCCAAAGAGACCCAGTACTTC
TRBV25-1	TRBJ1-6	NA	NA	CASSDYRDTTNSPLHF	TGTGCCAGCAGTGATTATCGGGACACTACTAATTCACCCCTCCACTTT
TRBV4-1	TRBJ1-1	NA	NA	CASSQGTSRVNTEAFF	TGCGCCAGCAGCCAGGGGACTTCCAGGGTGAACACTGAAGCTTTCTTT
TRBV7-9	TRBJ1-2	TRBD1	NA	CASSPPGTATLGYTF	TGTGCCAGCAGCCCCCCTGGGACAGCAACCCTTGGCTACACCTTC
TRBV6-2/TRBV6-3	TRBJ1-4	NA	NA	CASSLNAPREEKLFF	TGTGCCAGCAGCCTTAACGCACCGAGGGAGGAAAAACTGTTTTTT
TRBV27	TRBJ1-5	NA	NA	CASSLTGQDNQPQHF	TGTGCCAGCAGTTTAACAGGTCAGGACAATCAGCCCCAGCATTTT
TRBV5-4	TRBJ2-3	TRBD2	NA	CASSLTSGGGDTQYF	TGTGCCAGCAGCTTGACTAGCGGGGGGGGAGATACGCAGTATTTT
TRBV7-2	TRBJ2-7	TRBD2	NA	CASSRGLTGGQYF	TGTGCCAGCAGCCGAGGACTGACGGGGGGGCAGTACTTC
TRBV27	TRBJ1-4	NA	few	CAAGMAARGKLFF	TGTGCCGCTGGGATGGCCGCCCGGGGAAAACTGTTTTTT
TRBV5-4	TRBJ1-1	NA	NA	CASASGGALGNTEAFF	TGTGCCAGCGCAAGCGGGGGGGCGCTGGGGAACACTGAAGCTTTCTTT
TRBV7-9	TRBJ2-6	TRBD2	NA	CASSLYNEGGVSGANVLTF	TGTGCCAGCAGCTTATACAATGAGGGAGGGGTCTCTGGGGCCAACGTCCTGACTTTC
TRBV12-5	TRBJ1-5	NA	NA	CASTGGGNQPQHF	TGTGCTAGTACTGGGGGGGGCAATCAGCCCCAGCATTTT
TRBV5-1	TRBJ2-7	TRBD2	NA	CASRARGVGTYEQYF	TGCGCCAGCCGGGCCCGGGGGGTTGGGACCTACGAGCAGTACTTC
TRBV20-1	TRBJ1-2	NA	NA	CSASASLSNYGYTF	TGCAGTGCTAGTGCCAGTTTAAGTAACTATGGCTACACCTTC
TRBV18	TRBJ2-6	NA	NA	CASSPPGPGMASGANVLTF	TGTGCCAGCTCACCACCCGGGCCAGGGATGGCCTCTGGGGCCAACGTCCTGACTTTC
TRBV29-1	TRBJ1-4	NA	NA	CSVEGSGDGEKLFF	TGCAGCGTTGAAGGGTCCGGGGATGGCGAAAAACTGTTTTTT
TRBV12-3/TRBV12-4	TRBJ1-1	NA	once	CASSLGGGKAFF	TGTGCCAGCAGTTTGGGCGGGGGTAAGGCTTTCTTT
TRBV10-3	TRBJ1-6	NA	NA	CAISESEVGVNSPLHF	TGTGCCATCAGTGAGTCGGAAGTAGGGGTAAATTCACCCCTCCACTTT
TRBV14	TRBJ1-2	NA	NA	CASSQDGGDVYGYTF	TGTGCCAGCAGCCAAGATGGGGGGGACGTCTATGGCTACACCTTC
TRBV7-2	TRBJ1-1	NA	NA	CASSLESAGTEAFF	TGTGCCAGCAGCTTAGAGTCGGCGGGAACTGAAGCTTTCTTT
TRBV12-3/TRBV12-4	TRBJ1-2	TRBD1	medium-sized	CASSLGTVYGYTF	TGTGCCAGCAGTCTAGGGACAGTCTATGGCTACACCTTC
TRBV5-8	TRBJ1-1	NA	NA	CASTLRRRNTEAFF	TGTGCCAGCACCTTGCGTCGCAGGAACACTGAAGCTTTCTTT
TRBV10-2	TRBJ1-4	TRBD1	NA	CASSERDRGHEKLFF	TGCGCCAGCAGCGAAAGGGACAGGGGGCATGAAAAACTGTTTTTT
TRBV2	TRBJ1-1	NA	NA	CAIIARGSGTEAFF	TGTGCCATCATAGCACGGGGTTCGGGCACTGAAGCTTTCTTT
TRBV4-3	TRBJ1-1	NA	NA	CASSLGGAEAFF	TGCGCCAGCAGCCTAGGGGGAGCTGAAGCTTTCTTT
TRBV24-1	TRBJ1-2	NA	once	CATSDRGYGYTF	TGTGCCACCAGTGACCGGGGCTATGGCTACACCTTC
TRBV18	TRBJ1-2	NA	NA	CASYESGKSNYGYTF	TGTGCCAGCTACGAATCAGGGAAGTCTAACTATGGCTACACCTTC
TRBV3-1/TRBV3-2	TRBJ2-1	TRBD2	NA	CASSSTSGRFF	TGTGCCAGCAGTTCCACTAGCGGGCGGTTCTTC